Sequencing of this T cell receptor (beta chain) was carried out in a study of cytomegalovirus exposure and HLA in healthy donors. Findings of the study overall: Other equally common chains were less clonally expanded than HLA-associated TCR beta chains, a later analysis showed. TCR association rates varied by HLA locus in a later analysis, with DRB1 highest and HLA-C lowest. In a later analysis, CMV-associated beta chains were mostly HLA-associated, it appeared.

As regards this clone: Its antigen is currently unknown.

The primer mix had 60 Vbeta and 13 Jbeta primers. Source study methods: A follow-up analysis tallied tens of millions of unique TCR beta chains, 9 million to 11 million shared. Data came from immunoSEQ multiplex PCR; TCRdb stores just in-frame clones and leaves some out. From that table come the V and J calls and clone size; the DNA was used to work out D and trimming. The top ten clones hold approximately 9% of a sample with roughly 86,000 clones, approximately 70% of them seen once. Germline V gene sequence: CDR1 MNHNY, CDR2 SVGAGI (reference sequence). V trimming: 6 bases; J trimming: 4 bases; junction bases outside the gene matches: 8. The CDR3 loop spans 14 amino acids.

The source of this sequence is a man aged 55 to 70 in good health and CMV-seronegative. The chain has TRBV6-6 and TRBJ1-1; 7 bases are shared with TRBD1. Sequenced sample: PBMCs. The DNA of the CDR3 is TGTGCCAGCAGCTCAAACAGGGGAGGCACTGAAGCTTTCTTT. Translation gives CASSSNRGGTEAFF.